This T cell receptor (beta chain) comes out of a study of blood T cells in healthy people across ages. Overall study findings and caveats: Naive CD4+ cells and diversity were both higher in long-lived donors than in aged donors.

Combining a sample-barcoded 5' primer with a J-beta primer mix, a second PCR ran for about 7 to 12 cycles. The template-switch adaptor was a 5' adaptor with 12 random nucleotides. It tagged each cDNA molecule. The yield of each sample was at least 3 million CDR3-containing paired-end reads. TCRdb passed the 5' RACE reads through MiXCR, listing each CDR3 protein once. The sample has roughly 800,000 distinct CDR3 sequences; roughly 50% are singletons. Healthy individuals of Caucasian origin from Russia, aged roughly 6 to 100, served as donors. Comments on this clonotype: The antigen is undetermined.

The sample was blood. The source is a young man in good health.

CDR3 sequence: CASSQDPGYPTYF. The CDR3 DNA reads TGCGCCAGCAGCCAAGATCCGGGATACCCGACGTATTTT. The gene calls are TRBV4-3 and TRBJ2-3; the D gene is possibly TRBD2 (5 bases). Germline CDR1 and CDR2: LGHNA and YSLEER. The CDR3 runs to 13 residues. The V gene lost 0 bases and the J gene lost 14 bases, with 15 bases spanning the gap.